The T cell receptor (beta chain) under discussion was sequenced for a study of T cell repertoires in cytomegalovirus infection. Study details: Matching HLA type, along with CMV infection, was indicated by public TCR beta signatures.

The length of the CDR3 is 14 residues. The V gene lost 3 bases and the J gene lost 4 bases, with 12 bases spanning the gap. Germline V gives CDR1 LNHNV, CDR2 YYDKDF (reference sequence). Study-level points and caveats: HLA-C-restricted CMV clonotypes gave the most frequent clonotype in two of eight donors.

This clonotype was seen a handful of times. Its specificity is unknown. One entry per CDR3 protein, called by TCRdb with MiXCR from the reads. The sample holds around 25,000 distinct CDR3 sequences, approximately 22% seen once. The chain employs TRBV15 and TRBJ1-2, with D possibly matching TRBD1 (6 bases). Sequenced material: CD8+ T cells from cultured PBMCs, taken from culture after CMV antigen stimulation. The receptor's source is a human donor in good health (CMV status not recorded). Some clones in this sample may be carry-over from other donors' samples. The CDR3 sequence is CATSRDSLVYGYTF. In nucleotides, the CDR3 is TGTGCCACCAGCAGGGACAGCTTAGTCTATGGCTACACCTTC.